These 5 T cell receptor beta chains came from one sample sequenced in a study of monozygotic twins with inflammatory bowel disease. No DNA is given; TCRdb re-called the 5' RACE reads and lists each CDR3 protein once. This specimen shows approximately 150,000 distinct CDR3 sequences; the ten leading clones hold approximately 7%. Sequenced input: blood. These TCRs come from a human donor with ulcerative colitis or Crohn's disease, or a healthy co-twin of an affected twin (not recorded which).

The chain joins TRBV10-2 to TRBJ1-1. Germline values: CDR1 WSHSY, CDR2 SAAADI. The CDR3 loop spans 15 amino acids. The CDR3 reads CASRRARGRDTEAFF.

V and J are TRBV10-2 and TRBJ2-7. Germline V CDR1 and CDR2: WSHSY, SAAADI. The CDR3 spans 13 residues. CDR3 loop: CASSEGKSYEQYF.

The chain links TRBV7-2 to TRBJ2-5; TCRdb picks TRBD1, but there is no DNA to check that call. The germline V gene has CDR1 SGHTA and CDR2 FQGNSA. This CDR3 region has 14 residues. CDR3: CASSRQGNQETQYF.

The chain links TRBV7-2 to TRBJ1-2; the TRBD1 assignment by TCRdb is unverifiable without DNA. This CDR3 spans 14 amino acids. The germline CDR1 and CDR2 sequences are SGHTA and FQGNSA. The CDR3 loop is CASSPGASTYGYTF. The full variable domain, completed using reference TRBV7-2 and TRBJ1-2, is GAGVSQSPSNKVTEKGKDVELRCDPISGHTALYWYRQSLGQGLEFLIYFQGNSAPDKSGLPSDRFSAERTGGSVSTLTIQRTQQEDSAVYLCASSPGASTYGYTFGSGTRLTVV.

CDR3 protein: CASSSGSGAYEQYF. V and J are TRBV6-2 or TRBV6-3 and TRBJ2-7; TCRdb indicates TRBD1, and absent DNA this call remains unverified. CDR1 MNHEY and CDR2 SVGEGT come from the germline V gene. CDR3 length: 14 residues.